The entry below describes one T cell receptor beta chain. Other DNA sequences of this sample code for an identical CDR3. The record originates from a study of shared clonotypes between healthy human individuals. Turning to the study itself: For every donor, three CD4 naive, three CD4 memory, two CD8 naive and one CD8 memory plates were used.

Clones were read by immunoSEQ multiplex PCR, and TCRdb kept only the in-frame ones, dropping some. The data contain about 2.3 million clones, under 95% of them singletons. Per the germline V gene, CDR1 is SGHRS and CDR2 is YFSETQ. The CDR3 length is 18 residues. With V trimmed by 0 bases and J by 1 base, 9 bases remained unmatched. The J gene is TRBJ2-1, the V gene TRBV5-1, with 8 bases identical to TRBD2. The source material was naive CD4+ T cells from PBMCs. Subset defined: CD45RA+ positively selected. This clonotype originated in a man between 18 and 35 years old in good health. Some clones in this sample may be carry-over from other donors' samples. Here the CDR3 DNA reads TGCGCCAGCAGCTTGGCCGTGGCTAGCGGGTCTTCCTACAATGAGCAGTTCTTC. It specifies CASSLAVASGSSYNEQFF.